What follows are 25 T cell receptor beta chains derived from one specimen sequenced in a study of blood T cell repertoires in COVID-19. TCRdb keeps only in-frame clones here, not all; method: immunoSEQ multiplex PCR. This table has about 270,000 clones, just under 90% appearing once. Material: PBMCs or T cells enriched from blood (not recorded which). The receptor set was obtained from a woman aged 30 to 39 with acute COVID-19.

This clone was recorded once. This chain joins TRBV7-2 and TRBJ2-3; 8 positions match TRBD1. The germline V gene has CDR1 SGHTA and CDR2 FQGNSA. The CDR3 length is 16 residues. The ends lost 5 bases at V and 3 bases at J; junction bases unmatched: 10. The CDR3 sequence: CASSPGQGMLTDTQYF. CDR3 in DNA: TGTGCCAGCAGCCCAGGACAGGGAATGTTGACAGATACGCAGTATTTT.

The chain uses TRBV18 and TRBJ2-1, with 7 nucleotides matching TRBD1. The germline CDR1 and CDR2 sequences are KGHSH and LQKENI. The CDR3 is 18 amino acids. J gave up 0 bases and V 1 base, and 9 bases lay outside the gene matches. The CDR3 DNA follows: TGTGCCAGCTCACCACTGACGACAGGGCCGAGCTCCTACAATGAGCAGTTCTTC. Translation: CASSPLTTGPSSYNEQFF.

The V and J genes are TRBV27 and TRBJ1-4; tentatively, D is TRBD1 (6 bases). Trimming left V 4 bases short and J 5 bases short, with 23 bases between. The CDR3 is made up of 18 amino acids. Germline assignment: CDR1 MNHEY and CDR2 SMNVEV (reference sequence). The CDR3 protein is CASSSWTDLIRENEKLFF. The CDR3 coding sequence is TGTGCCAGCAGTTCTTGGACAGATTTAATCCGCGAGAATGAAAAACTGTTTTTT.

The V gene is TRBV6-5, the J gene TRBJ2-1, with D perhaps TRBD2 (5 bases). CDR1 is MNHEY, CDR2 SVGAGI, per germline. Between the trimmed V and J ends, which lost 2 bases and 7 bases, there was a span of 15 bases. CDR3 length: 15 amino acids. The CDR3 nucleotides are TGTGCCAGCAGTTACGACGGGAATTTTGGAAATGAGCAGTTCTTC. Translating it yields CASSYDGNFGNEQFF.

The chain combines TRBV5-1 with TRBJ2-3, with a weak D call TRBD1 (5 bases). The ends were cut back, 0 bases at V and 1 base at J, with 12 bases in the middle. There are 16 residues in the CDR3. From germline, CDR1 is SGHRS and CDR2 YFSETQ. In DNA form, the CDR3 reads TGCGCCAGCAGCTTGGCCGAGAGCAGGGGCACAGATACGCAGTATTTT. Translating gives CASSLAESRGTDTQYF.

The rearrangement uses TRBV15 and TRBJ2-3; TRBD2 might be the D (5 bases). The CDR3 consists of 15 residues. Trimming cost V 1 base and J 1 base, with 9 bases left between them. Looked up from germline, CDR1 is LNHNV and CDR2 is YYDKDF (reference sequence). The CDR3 sequence is CATSRAVEGTDTQYF. The CDR3, as DNA: TGTGCCACCAGCAGAGCCGTGGAGGGCACAGATACGCAGTATTTT.

The chain recombines TRBV21-1 with TRBJ2-5; the table gives TRBD2 as D, unverified against the DNA. TRBV21-1 counts as a pseudogene. This CDR3 region has 20 residues. CDR3: CASSKGTSGQKSGVQETQYF. CDR3 in DNA: TGTGCCAGCAGCAAAGGGACTAGCGGGCAAAAATCAGGAGTCCAAGAGACCCAGTACTTC.

This rearrangement joins TRBV18 to TRBJ2-1, with 10 bases fitting TRBD1. This CDR3 is 16 amino acids long. After removal of 4 bases from V and 9 bases from J, the junction contained 12 bases not matched to a gene. Germline CDR1 reads KGHSH; CDR2 reads LQKENI. The CDR3 bases are TGTGCCAGCTCACTACGACAGGGGGCGGGAGGAAGTGAGCAGTTCTTC. This sequence encodes CASSLRQGAGGSEQFF.

The chain has TRBV7-2 and TRBJ2-1; D is perhaps TRBD2 (5 bases). Germline V gene lookup returns CDR1 SGHTA and CDR2 FQGNSA. This CDR3 spans 16 amino acids. Trimming stripped 2 bases from V and 4 bases from J, with 15 bases between. This CDR3 reads CASSLIPGSVYNEQFF. Written as DNA, the CDR3 is TGTGCCAGCAGCTTAATACCGGGTAGCGTGTACAATGAGCAGTTCTTC.

The chain couples TRBV4-2 to TRBJ2-6, with 7 bases matching TRBD1. V gave up 0 bases and J gave up 2 bases; unmatched junction bases: 7. The germline V gene has CDR1 LGHNA and CDR2 YNFKEQ. This CDR3 has 18 residues. CDR3 loop: CASSQEMVGGAGANVLTF. In DNA form, the CDR3 reads TGTGCCAGCAGCCAAGAAATGGTAGGGGGCGCTGGGGCCAACGTCCTGACTTTC.

This CDR3 reads CAWVASGGTDTQYF. CDR3 DNA sequence: TGTGCCTGGGTAGCTAGCGGCGGCACAGATACGCAGTATTTT. This sequence joins TRBV30 and TRBJ2-3, with TRBD2 identical over 7 bases. Germline V gene sequence: CDR1 GTSNPN, CDR2 SVGIG (reference sequence). The CDR3 contains 14 residues. J lost 1 base, V lost 5 bases, and 6 bases had no gene match.

V is TRBV3-1 (or the pseudogene TRBV3-2) and J is TRBJ1-1; perhaps TRBD1 as D (6 bases). The CDR3 is made up of 16 amino acids. The germline CDR1 and CDR2 sequences are LGHDT and YNNKEL (reference sequence). V lost 1 base, J lost 1 base, and 13 bases lay in between. As DNA, the CDR3 is TGTGCCAGCAGCCAAGTCGAGGCACAGGGGAACACTGAAGCTTTCTTT. Protein product: CASSQVEAQGNTEAFF.

The chain recombines TRBV12-3 or TRBV12-4 with TRBJ2-7; D possibly corresponds to TRBD1 (5 bases). V was cut by 6 bases and J by 7 bases, with 16 bases left in between. CDR3 length: 13 residues. DNA of the CDR3: TGTGCCAGCAGATCAGGGTTTTCAGGGGAGCAGTACTTC. It codes for CASRSGFSGEQYF.

This chain joins TRBV7-6 and TRBJ1-4; D not resolved. Germline CDR1 is SGHVS and CDR2 is FNYEAQ. Deletions cut 5 bases from V and 6 bases from J, with 16 bases between. The CDR3 loop spans 15 amino acids. The CDR3 sequence: CASSPRTGRDEKLFF. The CDR3 DNA sequence: TGTGCCAGCAGCCCCCGGACTGGGCGGGATGAAAAACTGTTTTTT.

This rearrangement joins TRBV29-1 to TRBJ1-1, with TRBD1 matching over 9 bases. This CDR3 region has 13 residues. CDR1 and CDR2 from the germline V gene are SQVTM and ANQGSEA. Trimming took 6 bases from V and 4 from J; bases not matched to a gene: 6. Here the CDR3 DNA reads TGCAGCGTAAGACAGGGGGTTTCCACTGAAGCTTTCTTT. Translated: CSVRQGVSTEAFF.

This clone appeared a single time. The chain combines TRBV5-1 with TRBJ2-3, with 7 bases that match TRBD1. CDR1 is SGHRS and CDR2 is YFSETQ in the germline V gene. CDR3 length equals 15 residues. V lost 0 bases, J lost 2 bases, and 3 bases stayed unmatched. CDR3 sequence reads: CASSLDRGDTDTQYF. The DNA of the CDR3 is TGCGCCAGCAGCTTGGACAGGGGTGACACAGATACGCAGTATTTT.

This rearrangement joins TRBV6-2 or TRBV6-3 to TRBJ1-5, with 9 bases aligning to TRBD1. CDR3 size: 16 residues. Germline assignment: CDR1 MNHEY and CDR2 SVGEGT. V gave up 6 bases and J gave up 13 bases; unmatched junction bases: 19. The CDR3 loop is CASSRPPGQGFVGQHF. The CDR3 nucleotides read TGTGCCAGCAGCCGACCGCCGGGACAGGGTTTTGTGGGTCAGCATTTT.

This sequence joins TRBV4-1 and TRBJ2-1, with 9 bases that match TRBD2. This CDR3 is built from 16 residues. Trimming took 1 base from V and 9 from J; bases not matched to a gene: 10. Germline-derived CDR1 and CDR2 are MGHRA and YSYEKL. The CDR3 protein is CASSQGGGRARTEQFF. The CDR3 DNA reads as TGCGCCAGCAGCCAAGGGGGCGGGAGGGCCCGGACTGAGCAGTTCTTC.

This sequence joins TRBV12-3 or TRBV12-4 and TRBJ1-1; no definite D call. Trimming took off 6 bases at V and 0 bases at J, with 8 bases between the two ends. The CDR3 covers 13 residues. The CDR3 DNA reads TGTGCCAGCAGCCCACATATGAACACTGAAGCTTTCTTT. Amino acids: CASSPHMNTEAFF.

This clone has only one observation. This chain uses TRBV5-1 with TRBJ1-5, with 8 bases matching TRBD1. In germline, CDR1 is SGHRS, CDR2 YFSETQ. This CDR3 has 13 residues. V lost 4 bases to trimming and J lost 5 bases; unmatched junction nucleotides: 2. CDR3 sequence reads: CASSLTGDQPQHF. The CDR3 DNA sequence: TGCGCCAGCAGCCTGACAGGGGATCAGCCCCAGCATTTT.

The chain couples TRBV6-4 to TRBJ2-1; D might be TRBD2 (6 bases). V dropped 0 bases and J dropped 2 bases, with 8 bases sitting between them. This CDR3 is built from 15 residues. The germline V gene has CDR1 MRHNA and CDR2 SNTAGT. The CDR3 bases are TGTGCCAGCAGTGACTCTAGCGGCCCCTACAATGAGCAGTTCTTC. Residues: CASSDSSGPYNEQFF.

The rearrangement uses TRBV6-5 and TRBJ2-7, with no clear D. From germline, CDR1 is MNHEY and CDR2 SVGAGI. V was cut by 5 bases and J by 9 bases, with 11 bases left in between. The CDR3 covers 11 residues. The CDR3 sequence is CASSLGWRQYF. CDR3 bases: TGTGCCAGCAGTCTAGGATGGAGGCAGTACTTC.

The chain has TRBV2 and TRBJ1-5, with 7 nucleotides matching TRBD1. CDR3 size: 15 residues. Germline assignment: CDR1 SNHLY and CDR2 FYNNEI. Germline trimming cut 6 bases from V and 6 bases from J; bases unmatched to any gene: 11. As DNA, the CDR3 is TGTGCCAGCAGGGAGACAGGGTTTGGTATTCAGCCCCAGCATTTT. Amino acids: CASRETGFGIQPQHF. The variable domain in full, with the rest retrieved from reference TRBV2 and TRBJ1-5, is EPEVTQTPSHQVTQMGQEVILRCVPISNHLYFYWYRQILGQKVEFLVSFYNNEISEKSEIFDDQFSVERPDGSNFTLKIRSTKLEDSAMYFCASRETGFGIQPQHFGDGTRLSIL.

The rearrangement links TRBV19 to TRBJ2-1, with 7 bases lining up with TRBD2. The CDR3 is 17 amino acids. The junction had 10 bases not matched to a gene; V was cut back by 5 bases and J by 0 bases. CDR1 and CDR2 (germline): LNHDA, SQIVND (reference sequence). CDR3: CASSSTLGTNSYNEQFF. CDR3 in DNA: TGTGCCAGTAGTTCCACCCTCGGGACTAACTCCTACAATGAGCAGTTCTTC. The full variable domain, rest sourced from reference TRBV19 and TRBJ2-1, is DGGITQSPKYLFRKEGQNVTLSCEQNLNHDAMYWYRQDPGQGLRLIYYSQIVNDFQKGDIAEGYSVSREKKESFPLTVTSAQKNPTAFYLCASSSTLGTNSYNEQFFGPGTRLTVL.

The chain has TRBV19 and TRBJ1-1; D call uncertain. The CDR3 is 15 residues long. The ends were cut back, 1 base at V and 0 bases at J, with 9 bases in the middle. Germline assignment: CDR1 LNHDA and CDR2 SQIVND (reference sequence). Here the CDR3 reads CASSIGAGMNTEAFF. CDR3 nucleotide sequence: TGTGCCAGTAGTATAGGGGCCGGGATGAACACTGAAGCTTTCTTT.